The 24 T cell receptor beta chains listed next were all sequenced from one sample in a study of regulatory T cells in long-lasting Graves disease. Described time point: newly diagnosed GD, antithyroid drugs for less than 3 months. PBMCs provided the RNA from which the TCR library was made. Construction of TCR beta libraries relied on iRepertoire HTBI primers and on Arm-PCR targeting CDR3 regions. In TCRdb, the multiplex PCR reads were re-called with MiXCR into one record per CDR3 protein. The data show 400,000 to 450,000 distinct CDR3 sequences, about 15% seen once. These sequences were also reported in another study, on T cells in Graves' hyperthyroidism and ophthalmopathy.

Sequenced here: peripheral blood mononuclear cells (PBMCs), sampled at new diagnosis, from a patient treated with antithyroid drugs. The receptor source for this set is a woman in her twenties or thirties with Graves disease.

This clonotype was counted ten times or more. The V call is TRBV11-2, the J call TRBJ2-7, with D perhaps TRBD1 (5 bases). Germline V gene sequence: CDR1 SGHAT, CDR2 FQNNGV. The CDR3 is 11 residues long. V was cut by 6 bases and J by 7 bases, with 10 bases left in between. CDR3 region: CASSLSGEQYF. For the CDR3, the DNA is TGTGCCAGCAGTCTCTCAGGGGAGCAGTACTTC.

This clonotype has only a few counts. The rearrangement uses TRBV15 and TRBJ2-3; D possibly corresponds to TRBD2 (6 bases). The CDR3 consists of 15 residues. Germline V gene data show CDR1 as LNHNV and CDR2 as YYDKDF (reference sequence). V lost 0 bases and J lost 2, with 9 bases in between. The CDR3 DNA is TGTGCCACCAGCAGAGACGGGAGCACCACAGATACGCAGTATTTT. Residues: CATSRDGSTTDTQYF.

This clonotype came up many times. V usage is TRBV5-8 and J usage is TRBJ1-5, with D possibly matching TRBD1 (6 bases). Trimming cost V 4 bases and J 2 bases, with 13 bases left between them. Per the germline V gene, CDR1 is SGHTS and CDR2 is YDEGEE. The CDR3 totals 15 residues. The CDR3 nucleotides read TGTGCCAGCAGCCCGAGAGGGGGACGCAATCAGCCCCAGCATTTT. It encodes CASSPRGGRNQPQHF. The variable domain in full, completed from reference TRBV5-8 and TRBJ1-5, reads EAGVTQSPTHLIKTRGQQATLRCSPISGHTSVYWYQQALGLGLQFLLWYDEGEERNRGNFPPRFSGRQFPNYSSELNVNALELEDSALYLCASSPRGGRNQPQHFGDGTRLSIL.

The chain joins TRBV6-9 to TRBJ2-5; 13 bases match TRBD2. V shed 3 bases, J shed 4 bases, and the junction held 11 bases outside the gene matches. Germline loops: CDR1 MNHGY, CDR2 SVAAGI. CDR3 size: 18 residues. The DNA of the CDR3 is TGTGCCAGCAGTTACCAACCGGGACTAGCGGGACCAGGAGAGACCCAGTACTTC. Its translation: CASSYQPGLAGPGETQYF.

The CDR3 region has the DNA TGTGCCTGGGGCACGCAACCCTCCTACAATGAGCAGTTCTTC. Translated: CAWGTQPSYNEQFF. The V and J genes are TRBV30 and TRBJ2-1; no clear D. CDR1 and CDR2 (germline): GTSNPN, SVGIG (reference sequence). CDR3 size: 14 residues. V was trimmed by 5 bases and J by 0 bases, leaving 11 bases between them.

A remark on this clonotype: The CDR3 carries no conserved terminal phenylalanine or tryptophan, so it likely arises from a read error. The genes are TRBV11-2 and TRBJ1-2; D possibly corresponds to TRBD1 (6 bases). Per germline, CDR1 SGHAT and CDR2 FQNNGV. The CDR3 loop spans 17 amino acids. V was pared by 3 bases and J by 0 bases, with 17 bases between. CDR3 nucleotides: TGTGCCAGCAGCTTTTATCGTCCGGACAGATCTAACTATGGCTACACCCTC. As protein: CASSFYRPDRSNYGYTL.

This clonotype was counted at least ten times. The chain carries TRBV2 and TRBJ2-5; TRBD2 matches at 7 bases. V was pared by 2 bases and J by 5 bases, with 11 bases of the junction left unmatched. The germline V gene has CDR1 SNHLY and CDR2 FYNNEI. The CDR3 runs 16 residues. The CDR3 sequence: CASSEPAGGGEETQYF. The CDR3 DNA is TGTGCCAGCAGTGAACCCGCCGGGGGAGGGGAGGAGACCCAGTACTTC.

This chain uses TRBV12-3 or TRBV12-4 with TRBJ2-7; 8 bases match TRBD2. V lost 5 bases, J lost 1 base, and 4 bases stayed unmatched. This CDR3 is built from 14 residues. Written as DNA, the CDR3 is TGTGCCAGCAGTATACGGGAGGGGTCCTACGAGCAGTACTTC. It translates to CASSIREGSYEQYF.

At least ten counts were recorded for this clonotype. The chain has TRBV13 and TRBJ2-1, with a weak D call TRBD1 (6 bases). The ends were cut back, 5 bases at V and 3 bases at J, with 20 bases in the middle. The CDR3 extends over 17 amino acids. Germline loops: CDR1 PRHDT, CDR2 FYEKMQ (reference sequence). Here the CDR3 DNA reads TGTGCCAGCAGCGCCCTTTACCGGGACAAATACTACAATGAGCAGTTCTTC. Amino acids: CASSALYRDKYYNEQFF. The full variable domain, completed using reference TRBV13 and TRBJ2-1, is AAGVIQSPRHLIKEKRETATLKCYPIPRHDTVYWYQQGPGQDPQFLISFYEKMQSDKGSIPDRFSAQQFSDYHSELNMSSLELGDSALYFCASSALYRDKYYNEQFFGPGTRLTVL.

V gene TRBV28 combines with J gene TRBJ2-1; possible D gene TRBD2, 5 bases. The CDR3 contains 13 residues. Germline CDR1 reads MDHEN; CDR2 reads SYDVKM. V lost 3 bases and J 8 bases, leaving 11 bases between the germline ends. Here the CDR3 DNA reads TGTGCCAGCAGTTTCGAGGGTTTCGATGAGCAGTTCTTC. Its protein is CASSFEGFDEQFF.

This clonotype was counted between two and nine times. In DNA form, the CDR3 reads TGTGCCAGCAGCTTGAACCTAGCAGGGAATCAGCCCCAGCATTTT. Residues: CASSLNLAGNQPQHF. The chain is built from TRBV5-5 and TRBJ1-5, with D perhaps TRBD1 (5 bases). CDR3 length equals 15 residues. V was shortened by 1 base and J by 4 bases, with 12 bases between the two germline ends. The V gene's germline CDR1 is SGHKS and CDR2 YYEKEE (reference sequence).

This clonotype showed up many times. The V call is TRBV28, the J call TRBJ1-1, with D possibly matching TRBD1 (6 bases). Looked up from germline, CDR1 is MDHEN and CDR2 is SYDVKM. The CDR3 covers 14 residues. V was shortened by 3 bases and J by 1 base, with 9 bases between the two germline ends. The CDR3 nucleotides are TGTGCCAGCAGTTTGCGACAGGAGAACACTGAAGCTTTCTTT. Protein sequence: CASSLRQENTEAFF.

This clonotype was observed many times. The rearrangement links TRBV6-2 or TRBV6-3 to TRBJ2-5, with D hard to call. Germline-derived CDR1 and CDR2 are MNHEY and SVGEGT. V dropped 2 bases and J dropped 7 bases, with 14 bases sitting between them. The CDR3 totals 14 residues. The DNA for the CDR3 is TGTGCCAGCAGTTACGGGCAGATGTTGGGGACCCAGTACTTC. Translation gives CASSYGQMLGTQYF.

This clonotype was seen only a few times. The V call is TRBV20-1, the J call TRBJ2-1; D not resolved. Germline V CDR1 and CDR2: DFQATT, SNEGSKA (reference sequence). The CDR3 sequence is 15 residues long. Trimming took 2 bases from V and 0 from J, leaving 11 bases between them. For the CDR3, the DNA is TGCAGTGCTAGAACGCGTGAACCCTCCTACAATGAGCAGTTCTTC. Protein sequence: CSARTREPSYNEQFF.

The table lists this clonotype with many counts. The chain carries TRBV12-3 or TRBV12-4 and TRBJ1-2; D is possibly TRBD1 (5 bases). CDR3 length equals 14 residues. V was clipped by 3 bases and J by 4 bases, with 12 bases between them. The CDR3 loop is CASSFSRAGYGYTF. CDR3 sequence (DNA): TGTGCCAGCAGTTTCTCCAGGGCGGGCTATGGCTACACCTTC.

This clonotype was seen more than once but under ten times. A read error is possible here, since a much larger clone lies one base away. The conserved phenylalanine or tryptophan normally closing the CDR3 is absent here, so this likely arose from a read error. The rearrangement links TRBV28 to TRBJ2-7; possibly TRBD2 for D (5 bases). Trimming took off 10 bases at V and 0 bases at J, with 19 bases between the two ends. The CDR3 is made up of 15 amino acids. The germline V gene has CDR1 MDHEN and CDR2 SYDVKM. The CDR3 nucleotides are TGTGCCACCCGGGTCTGGAGCGGTCCCTCCTACGAGCAGTACTCC. It encodes CATRVWSGPSYEQYS.

The V and J genes are TRBV19 and TRBJ1-5, with a weak D call TRBD1 (6 bases). There are 14 residues in the CDR3. The germline CDR1 and CDR2 sequences are LNHDA and SQIVND (reference sequence). Trimming shortened V by 4 bases and J by 0 bases, and 7 bases separated the two germline ends. The CDR3 DNA is TGTGCCAGTAGTACAGGGGTTAGCAATCAGCCCCAGCATTTT. Translation: CASSTGVSNQPQHF.

This clonotype has only a few counts. The rearrangement links TRBV29-1 to TRBJ2-7; D possibly matches TRBD1 or TRBD2 (5 bases each). Germline V gives CDR1 SQVTM, CDR2 ANQGSEA. The V and J ends lost 3 bases and 0 bases respectively, with 15 bases between them. The CDR3 totals 15 residues. The CDR3 DNA reads as TGCAGCGTTGAGATCGGCAGGGAGAGCTCCTACGAGCAGTACTTC. This codes for CSVEIGRESSYEQYF.

This clonotype was seen more than once but under ten times. The V call is TRBV6-2 or TRBV6-3, the J call TRBJ2-7; 7 bases align to TRBD2. V gave up 6 bases and J gave up 4 bases; unmatched junction bases: 15. This CDR3 comprises 16 residues. The germline CDR1 and CDR2 sequences are MNHEY and SVGEGT. CDR3: CASSEALTGGPYEQYF. For the CDR3, the DNA is TGTGCCAGCAGCGAGGCCCTTACGGGAGGACCTTACGAGCAGTACTTC.

This clonotype was counted many times. The chain employs TRBV5-1 and TRBJ2-3; D gene uncertain. Trimming removed 0 bases at V and 5 bases at J, with 7 bases between. The germline V gene encodes CDR1 SGHRS and CDR2 YFSETQ. This CDR3 region has 13 residues. CDR3 nucleotides: TGCGCCAGCAGCTTGGTCGGAATAGATACGCAGTATTTT. Translation: CASSLVGIDTQYF.

The sample holds many counts of this clonotype. V is TRBV6-2 or TRBV6-3 and J is TRBJ2-7, with 11 bases fitting TRBD2. Germline assignment: CDR1 MNHEY and CDR2 SVGEGT. J was trimmed by 5 bases and V by 3 bases; bases with no gene match: 9. The CDR3 consists of 16 residues. The CDR3 is CASSYLRLAGSDEQYF. The CDR3 DNA follows: TGTGCCAGCAGTTATCTCCGACTAGCGGGATCTGACGAGCAGTACTTC.

With respect to this clonotype: One base away lies a much larger clone, so this may be a sequencing read error. The chain combines TRBV12-5 with TRBJ2-7; D gene unclear. The germline V gene encodes CDR1 LGHNT and CDR2 FRNRAP. This CDR3 spans 14 amino acids. V was clipped by 5 bases and J by 1 base, with 12 bases between them. The CDR3 spells CASGPGRQSYEQYF. The CDR3 nucleotides read TGTGCTAGTGGTCCAGGCCGTCAGTCCTACGAGCAGTACTTC.

A few counts support this clonotype. The genes are TRBV14 and TRBJ1-1, with TRBD1 as a possible D gene (6 bases). The CDR3 contains 15 residues. Germline values: CDR1 SGHDN, CDR2 FVKESK. V lost 5 bases and J 1 base, leaving 14 bases between the germline ends. The CDR3 region is CASSERDNSNTEAFF. CDR3 coding DNA: TGTGCCAGCAGCGAGAGGGACAATTCGAACACTGAAGCTTTCTTT.

This clonotype came up many times. This sequence joins TRBV24-1 and TRBJ2-5; D is perhaps TRBD2 (6 bases). Germline-derived CDR1 and CDR2 are KGHDR and SFDVKD. The CDR3 covers 14 residues. Trimming took off 5 bases at V and 5 bases at J, with 14 bases between the two ends. The CDR3 sequence: CATSGSGEGETQYF. The CDR3 region has the DNA TGTGCCACCAGTGGATCGGGAGAGGGGGAGACCCAGTACTTC.